These 31 T cell receptor beta chains originate from one sample sequenced in a study of response to subunit inactivated influenza vaccine (dated by TCRdb to the late 2010s). The method was RT-PCR. The listed sequencing device is Illumina HiSeq 2500. TCRdb itself trimmed the public reads at Q25 with fastp, ran MiXCR and retained productive beta chains. Entries are consolidated by CDR3 protein sequence, retaining the most common genes and DNA. This sample has some 550,000 distinct CDR3 sequences in its table, and under 30% of those were observed once. The ten biggest clones cover roughly 2.8% of the sample. These same data were also listed under a study on T cells expressing NK-cell markers. From the second report: TCR beta cDNA libraries were made by 5'RACE template switching that added a universal primer site and unique molecular identifiers.

Specimen: CD4+ T cells sorted from PBMCs, collected approximately 13 days after vaccination. The receptors here all came from a man aged 50-60 years who received an inactivated influenza vaccine. Donor details come from another sample of the same person, matched by shared clones.

V usage is TRBV7-9 and J usage is TRBJ2-1, with a possible D match to TRBD2 (7 bases). The V end lost 1 base, the J end lost 7 bases, and 11 bases lay between the germline ends. Germline V gene data show CDR1 as SEHNR and CDR2 as FQNEAQ (reference sequence). The CDR3 extends over 14 amino acids. The CDR3 DNA is TGTGCCAGCAGCTTAGTAGAGGGGGGGAATGAGCAGTTCTTC. As protein: CASSLVEGGNEQFF.

This sequence joins TRBV6-1 and TRBJ2-3; tentatively, D is TRBD1 (5 bases). V dropped 3 bases and J dropped 1 base, with 11 bases sitting between them. CDR1 is MNHNS, CDR2 SASEGT, per germline. The CDR3 runs to 15 residues. The DNA of the CDR3 is TGTGCCAGCAGTGACAGGGTGCTGGGCACAGATACGCAGTATTTT. It codes for CASSDRVLGTDTQYF.

V usage is TRBV2 and J usage is TRBJ2-5; no clear D. The CDR3 extends over 14 amino acids. CDR1 SNHLY and CDR2 FYNNEI come from the germline V gene. V lost 4 bases, J lost 1 base, and 10 bases lay in between. The DNA for the CDR3 is TGTGCCAGCAGTGGTAACGGCCGCCAAGAGACCCAGTACTTC. It is translated as CASSGNGRQETQYF.

V usage is TRBV18 and J usage is TRBJ2-3; 8 nucleotides match TRBD1. In germline, CDR1 is KGHSH, CDR2 LQKENI. This CDR3 has 15 residues. V gave up 4 bases and J gave up 2 bases; unmatched junction bases: 5. CDR3 coding DNA: TGTGCCAGCTCACGCAGGGGGCACGACACAGATACGCAGTATTTT. This codes for CASSRRGHDTDTQYF.

This clonotype was seen a handful of times. The gene calls are TRBV5-1 and TRBJ2-2, with unresolved D. Germline CDR1 and CDR2: SGHRS and YFSETQ. The CDR3 is made up of 14 amino acids. Trimming cost V 4 bases and J 2 bases, with 9 bases left between them. CDR3 coding DNA: TGCGCCAGCAGCATAGAAACAAACACCGGGGAGCTGTTTTTT. It translates to CASSIETNTGELFF.

The chain joins TRBV9 to TRBJ2-7; D perhaps matches TRBD1 (6 bases). V gave up 3 bases and J gave up 2 bases, with 12 bases separating them. Germline V gene sequence: CDR1 SGDLS, CDR2 YYNGEE. This CDR3 spans 14 amino acids. The CDR3 DNA reads as TGTGCCAGCAGCGGGGGGCCAGGGGCCTACGAGCAGTACTTC. Encoded protein: CASSGGPGAYEQYF.

The chain recombines TRBV20-1 with TRBJ2-7; 10 nucleotides align to TRBD1. This CDR3 comprises 14 residues. Germline values: CDR1 DFQATT, CDR2 SNEGSKA (reference sequence). J lost 3 bases, V lost 4 bases, and 6 bases had no gene match. The chain's CDR3 is CSAIPGQGIYEQYF. In DNA form, the CDR3 reads TGCAGTGCTATACCGGGACAGGGGATCTACGAGCAGTACTTC.

This chain links TRBV10-3 with TRBJ2-7; perhaps TRBD2 as D (6 bases). This CDR3 comprises 13 residues. The V end lost 8 bases, the J end lost 5 bases, and 16 bases lay between the germline ends. The germline CDR1 and CDR2 sequences are ENHRY and SYGVKD. CDR3 nucleotide sequence: TGTGCCATCTCCCGGGAGTACGTGAACGAGCAGTACTTC. Residues: CAISREYVNEQYF.

The chain uses TRBV24-1 and TRBJ2-5; TRBD1 or TRBD2 may be the D gene (5 bases each). The V end lost 4 bases, the J end lost 1 base, and 15 bases lay between the germline ends. Per germline, CDR1 KGHDR and CDR2 SFDVKD. The CDR3 contains 16 residues. CDR3 DNA sequence: TGTGCCACCAGTGAGCGCCGGGACCACCTCCAAGAGACCCAGTACTTC. It codes for CATSERRDHLQETQYF.

This rearrangement joins TRBV5-5 to TRBJ2-1; TRBD1 matches 8 bases. Trimming removed 4 bases from V and 6 bases from J; junction bases left unmatched: 9. The CDR3 sequence is 15 residues long. Germline CDR1 reads SGHKS; CDR2 reads YYEKEE (reference sequence). The CDR3: CASSPAGQAPNEQFF. The CDR3 DNA sequence: TGTGCCAGCAGCCCGGCGGGACAGGCGCCCAATGAGCAGTTCTTC. The whole variable domain, remainder taken from reference TRBV5-5 and TRBJ2-1, is DAGVTQSPTHLIKTRGQQVTLRCSPISGHKSVSWYQQVLGQGPQFIFQYYEKEERGRGNFPDRFSARQFPNYSSELNVNALLLGDSALYLCASSPAGQAPNEQFFGPGTRLTVL.

J is TRBJ2-1 and V is TRBV5-1; 10 nucleotides match TRBD2. In germline, CDR1 is SGHRS, CDR2 YFSETQ. The CDR3 is made up of 13 amino acids. After removal of 6 bases from V and 8 bases from J, the junction contained 5 bases not matched to a gene. The CDR3 sequence is CASMLAGADEQFF. DNA for the CDR3: TGCGCCAGCATGCTAGCGGGGGCTGATGAGCAGTTCTTC.

This clonotype was counted between two and nine times. The chain is built from TRBV30 and TRBJ1-1; 8 bases map to TRBD1. V lost 2 bases, J lost 4 bases, and 9 bases stayed unmatched. The germline V gene encodes CDR1 GTSNPN and CDR2 SVGIG (reference sequence). The CDR3 is made up of 15 amino acids. CDR3 DNA sequence: TGTGCCTGGAGTATCGGACAGGGTCGGGGCACTGAAGCTTTCTTT. This translates into CAWSIGQGRGTEAFF.

The table lists this clonotype with a few counts. J is TRBJ1-1 and V is TRBV20-1; D perhaps matches TRBD1 (6 bases). V gave up 2 bases and J gave up 6 bases, with 16 bases separating them. CDR1 is DFQATT, CDR2 SNEGSKA, per germline (reference sequence). The CDR3 is made up of 14 amino acids. The CDR3, as DNA: TGCAGTGCTAGACTTTCAGGGGTTCGGGCTGAAGCTTTCTTT. This codes for CSARLSGVRAEAFF.

This clonotype was detected a few times. The chain links TRBV12-3 or TRBV12-4 to TRBJ2-3, with D perhaps matching TRBD1 or TRBD2 (6 bases each). The CDR3 length is 13 residues. V lost 8 bases, J lost 0 bases, and 9 bases lay in between. CDR3 DNA: TGTGCCAGCCGGGGGCAAAGCACAGATACGCAGTATTTT. Protein sequence: CASRGQSTDTQYF.

The chain carries TRBV7-2 and TRBJ2-2; the match to TRBD2 covers 7 bases. CDR3 length: 17 amino acids. Germline CDR1 SGHTA, CDR2 FQGNSA. J was trimmed by 7 bases and V by 3 bases; bases with no gene match: 14. The CDR3 loop reads CASSFRGGSFPLGELFF. The DNA for the CDR3 is TGTGCCAGCAGCTTTAGAGGCGGGAGCTTTCCTCTCGGGGAGCTGTTTTTT.

In its sample, this clonotype was seen a few times. This chain connects TRBV4-3 to TRBJ2-1; TRBD1 aligns across 7 bases. This CDR3 spans 16 amino acids. The J segment lost 3 bases and the V segment lost 3 bases, leaving 8 bases of the junction unmatched. Germline CDR1 reads LGHNA; CDR2 reads YSLEER. The CDR3 bases are TGCGCCAGCAGCCATAATCAGGGGGATTTCTACAATGAGCAGTTCTTC. Translating gives CASSHNQGDFYNEQFF.

The chain is built from TRBV15 and TRBJ2-7; 8 nucleotides agree with TRBD1. With V trimmed by 3 bases and J by 0 bases, 7 bases remained unmatched. The CDR3 runs 16 residues. Germline CDR1 reads LNHNV; CDR2 reads YYDKDF (reference sequence). In DNA form, the CDR3 reads TGTGCCACCAGCAGGGAGGGACAGGCTAGCTCCTACGAGCAGTACTTC. Amino acid sequence: CATSREGQASSYEQYF.

The V call is TRBV28, the J call TRBJ1-4; TRBD1 matches 9 bases. J lost 6 bases, V lost 7 bases, and 6 bases had no gene match. The CDR3 length is 14 residues. In germline, CDR1 is MDHEN, CDR2 SYDVKM. The CDR3 sequence is CASNPGQGYEKLFF. CDR3 nucleotides: TGTGCCAGCAACCCGGGACAGGGCTATGAAAAACTGTTTTTT.

V and J are TRBV5-5 and TRBJ2-2; unclear D gene. This CDR3 spans 16 amino acids. The germline V gene has CDR1 SGHKS and CDR2 YYEKEE (reference sequence). V was cut by 1 base and J by 6 bases, with 16 bases left in between. The CDR3: CASSLSDTLRPGELFF. CDR3 bases: TGTGCCAGCAGCTTGTCTGATACTCTGAGGCCCGGGGAGCTGTTTTTT. The entire variable domain, with the rest obtained from reference TRBV5-5 and TRBJ2-2, is as follows: DAGVTQSPTHLIKTRGQQVTLRCSPISGHKSVSWYQQVLGQGPQFIFQYYEKEERGRGNFPDRFSARQFPNYSSELNVNALLLGDSALYLCASSLSDTLRPGELFFGEGSRLTVL.

The chain has TRBV28 and TRBJ1-5; D may be TRBD1 (5 bases). With 5 bases removed from V and 7 bases from J, the gap between germline ends came to 24 bases. The CDR3 has 17 residues. Germline V gene sequence: CDR1 MDHEN, CDR2 SYDVKM. CDR3 sequence reads: CASSPIRQFLKEQPQHF. Here the CDR3 DNA reads TGTGCCAGCAGTCCAATAAGACAGTTCCTAAAGGAACAGCCCCAGCATTTT.

This chain links TRBV25-1 with TRBJ2-4; TRBD1 matches 7 bases. The junction had 15 bases not matched to a gene; V was cut back by 1 base and J by 3 bases. The CDR3 spans 19 residues. Germline CDR1 and CDR2: MGHDK and SYGVNS. The CDR3 is CASSESTPTGYADKNIQYF. The DNA for the CDR3 is TGTGCCAGCAGTGAATCCACCCCGACAGGGTATGCCGACAAAAACATTCAGTACTTC. Looking up the rest from reference TRBV25-1 and TRBJ2-4 gives the full variable domain: EADIYQTPRYLVIGTGKKITLECSQTMGHDKMYWYQQDPGMELHLIHYSYGVNSTEKGDLSSESTVSRIRTEHFPLTLESARPSHTSQYLCASSESTPTGYADKNIQYFGAGTRLSVL.

This clonotype was found a few times. The gene calls are TRBV12-3 or TRBV12-4 and TRBJ1-3; no firm D call. CDR3 length: 14 residues. With 5 bases removed from V and 3 bases from J, the gap between germline ends came to 11 bases. CDR3: CASSPRTFGNTIYF. The CDR3 nucleotides read TGTGCCAGCAGTCCACGGACGTTTGGAAACACCATATATTTT.

This clonotype was detected a few times. The gene calls are TRBV18 and TRBJ2-5; 7 bases align to TRBD1. There are 11 residues in the CDR3. The germline gives CDR1 KGHSH, CDR2 LQKENI. Losses at the gene ends were 3 bases for V and 10 bases for J; bases not matched to a gene: 2. The CDR3 is CASSPTGLQYF. DNA for the CDR3: TGTGCCAGCTCACCGACAGGGCTCCAGTACTTC.

The table lists this clonotype with a few counts. The chain couples TRBV6-1 to TRBJ1-4; no clear D gene. CDR1 and CDR2 from the germline V gene are MNHNS and SASEGT. The CDR3 extends over 15 amino acids. Trimming shortened V by 2 bases and J by 7 bases, and 14 bases separated the two germline ends. CDR3 loop: CASSERSWLSEKLFF. The CDR3 nucleotides are TGTGCCAGCAGTGAAAGGAGCTGGTTGAGTGAAAAACTGTTTTTT.

This chain connects TRBV20-1 to TRBJ2-3; either TRBD1 or TRBD2 may fit D (5 bases each). The CDR3 has 14 residues. Trimming pared 2 bases from V and 1 base from J, leaving 10 bases between. The germline V gene has CDR1 DFQATT and CDR2 SNEGSKA (reference sequence). For the CDR3, the DNA is TGCAGTGCTAGAACAGGACTGGGCACAGATACGCAGTATTTT. Translating gives CSARTGLGTDTQYF.

In its sample, this clonotype was seen a few times. The rearrangement links TRBV18 to TRBJ2-1, with TRBD2 matching over 12 bases. The trim removed 3 bases at V and 5 bases at J, leaving 2 bases unmatched. The CDR3 totals 15 residues. Germline V gene data show CDR1 as KGHSH and CDR2 as LQKENI. CDR3 DNA: TGTGCCAGCTCACCGCGACTAGCGGGAGACAATGAGCAGTTCTTC. Protein sequence: CASSPRLAGDNEQFF.

The chain couples TRBV2 to TRBJ2-1, with TRBD2 identical over 8 bases. CDR3 length: 16 amino acids. Germline V lookup: CDR1 SNHLY, CDR2 FYNNEI. Trimming cost V 0 bases and J 6 bases; bases outside gene matches: 7. For the CDR3, the DNA is TGTGCCAGCAGTGAAGCGCGGCTAGCGGGTTCCAATGAGCAGTTCTTC. Its translation is CASSEARLAGSNEQFF.

The chain couples TRBV29-1 to TRBJ2-7; 7 nucleotides agree with TRBD2. This CDR3 contains 14 residues. Looked up from germline, CDR1 is SQVTM and CDR2 is ANQGSEA. J lost 5 bases, V lost 8 bases, and 15 bases had no gene match. CDR3 sequence reads: CSTQAGGRVDEQYF. The CDR3, as DNA: TGCAGCACCCAGGCGGGCGGGAGAGTGGACGAGCAGTACTTC.

This clonotype was recorded a few times. The chain uses TRBV5-5 and TRBJ1-5; a possible D gene is TRBD1 (5 bases). V lost 3 bases to trimming and J lost 5 bases, with 15 bases between them. Germline V gene sequence: CDR1 SGHKS, CDR2 YYEKEE (reference sequence). The CDR3 sequence is 15 residues long. CDR3 nucleotide sequence: TGTGCCAGCAGCTACGGGACGGATGTCTATCAGCCCCAGCATTTT. Protein product: CASSYGTDVYQPQHF.

This clonotype has more than one count but fewer than ten. The chain joins TRBV5-1 to TRBJ2-3; unclear D gene. Trimming took 0 bases from V and 7 from J, leaving 6 bases between them. Germline lookup yields CDR1 SGHRS and CDR2 YFSETQ. The CDR3 has 12 amino acids. CDR3 amino acids: CASSLERYTQYF. The CDR3 DNA sequence: TGCGCCAGCAGCTTGGAAAGGTATACGCAGTATTTT.

J is TRBJ1-4 and V is TRBV9; a possible D gene is TRBD1 (5 bases). The CDR3 is 14 amino acids. V was cut by 3 bases and J by 3 bases, with 9 bases left in between. Per germline, CDR1 SGDLS and CDR2 YYNGEE. The CDR3 protein is CASSGGASNEKLFF. Written as DNA, the CDR3 is TGTGCCAGCAGCGGAGGGGCTTCTAATGAAAAACTGTTTTTT.